These 31 T cell receptor beta chains were sequenced from one sample in a study of T cells after yellow fever vaccination (dated by TCRdb to between 2018 and 2020). The label giving this sample's treatment or condition can be read as: live attenuated yellow fever vaccine strain. The library was produced with 5' RACE. Sequencing relied on an Illumina HiSeq 2500. Starting from the raw public reads, TCRdb applied fastp trimming at Q25, assembled clones with MiXCR and retained in-frame beta chains. Entries that share a CDR3 protein sequence are merged under the most common genes and DNA. This sample is represented by just under 600,000 distinct CDR3 sequences; around an eighth of them were singletons. Around 15% of the sample lies in the top ten. The sequenced sample was PBMCs, obtained on the day of the yellow fever booster vaccination. The receptors derive from a man between 25 and 39 years old who received the YFV17D yellow fever vaccine.

The CDR3 DNA is TGCAGCGTTGTACTAGCAACCGCCTACGAGCAGTACTTC. Protein sequence: CSVVLATAYEQYF. The genes are TRBV29-1 and TRBJ2-7; TRBD2 is a possible D gene (6 bases). The CDR3 is made up of 13 amino acids. Germline V gives CDR1 SQVTM, CDR2 ANQGSEA. With 4 bases removed from V and 2 bases from J, the gap between germline ends came to 12 bases.

This rearrangement joins TRBV11-2 to TRBJ2-7; 7 bases fit TRBD2. The germline CDR1 and CDR2 sequences are SGHAT and FQNNGV. The CDR3 sequence is 16 residues long. V was pared by 1 base and J by 2 bases, with 8 bases of the junction left unmatched. The CDR3 protein is CASSLVTVGGPYEQYF. The DNA for the CDR3 is TGTGCCAGCAGCTTAGTGACGGTGGGAGGGCCCTACGAGCAGTACTTC.

This chain links TRBV27 with TRBJ2-7; 8 bases map to TRBD1. Germline CDR1 reads MNHEY; CDR2 reads SMNVEV (reference sequence). Unmatched junction bases numbered 5, after V lost 3 bases and J lost 1 base. This CDR3 contains 15 residues. The chain's CDR3 is CASSLSRTGSYEQYF. CDR3 DNA: TGTGCCAGCAGTTTGTCCAGGACAGGGTCCTACGAGCAGTACTTC.

This clonotype was seen many times. This chain joins TRBV7-9 and TRBJ2-1; 7 bases are a match to TRBD2. V gave up 5 bases and J gave up 0 bases; unmatched junction bases: 4. The germline gives CDR1 SEHNR, CDR2 FQNEAQ (reference sequence). There are 15 residues in the CDR3. CDR3 sequence reads: CASSPGLLSYNEQFF. The CDR3 coding sequence is TGTGCCAGCAGCCCGGGACTACTCTCCTACAATGAGCAGTTCTTC.

The chain joins TRBV7-9 to TRBJ2-7; 7 nucleotides agree with TRBD1. V shed 3 bases and J 6 bases; nucleotides not matched to a gene: 11. CDR1 and CDR2 (germline): SEHNR, FQNEAQ (reference sequence). The CDR3 totals 15 residues. The CDR3 is CASSLQFGQAPEQYF. In DNA, the CDR3 is TGTGCCAGCAGCTTGCAGTTCGGACAGGCCCCCGAGCAGTACTTC.

This clonotype turned up a few times. This chain links TRBV9 with TRBJ2-3, with D perhaps matching TRBD1 or TRBD2 (5 bases each). Germline-derived CDR1 and CDR2 are SGDLS and YYNGEE. V was clipped by 1 base and J by 4 bases, with 10 bases between them. CDR3 length equals 14 residues. CDR3 in amino acids: CASSVSGTSDTQYF. The DNA for the CDR3 is TGTGCCAGCAGCGTATCTGGGACGTCAGATACGCAGTATTTT.

This clonotype was seen a handful of times. The V call is TRBV4-2, the J call TRBJ2-7; tentative D call: TRBD2 (5 bases). The CDR3 spans 15 residues. Germline CDR1 and CDR2: LGHNA and YNFKEQ. The germline V and J ends were trimmed by 0 bases and 1 base, with 10 bases remaining between them. The CDR3 region has the DNA TGTGCCAGCAGCCAAGATGTCGAGGGATCCTACGAGCAGTACTTC. Translated: CASSQDVEGSYEQYF.

This clonotype has more than one count but fewer than ten. The chain employs TRBV4-3 and TRBJ2-3; TRBD2 matches 9 bases. J lost 0 bases, V lost 3 bases, and 7 bases had no gene match. This CDR3 has 17 residues. Looked up from germline, CDR1 is LGHNA and CDR2 is YSLEER. As DNA, the CDR3 is TGCGCCAGCAGCCACGTACGGACTAGCGTTAGCACAGATACGCAGTATTTT. This codes for CASSHVRTSVSTDTQYF.

This clonotype was seen only a few times. This chain connects TRBV27 to TRBJ1-6; D is perhaps TRBD1 (5 bases). From germline, CDR1 is MNHEY and CDR2 SMNVEV (reference sequence). V was cut by 3 bases and J by 10 bases, with 13 bases left in between. This CDR3 spans 14 amino acids. In nucleotides, the CDR3 is TGTGCCAGCAGTTTTGGGGGGGATGGATCACCCCTCCACTTT. Protein product: CASSFGGDGSPLHF.

This clonotype was counted only a few times. The V gene is TRBV30, the J gene TRBJ2-4; 7 positions agree with TRBD2. This CDR3 is built from 11 residues. The ends lost 3 bases at V and 16 bases at J; junction bases unmatched: 9. The germline V gene has CDR1 GTSNPN and CDR2 SVGIG (reference sequence). CDR3 nucleotide sequence: TGTGCCTGGAGCCTTCCGGGACTATTATACTTC. Its translation: CAWSLPGLLYF.

This clonotype was counted a few times. V is TRBV28 and J is TRBJ2-7; possible D gene TRBD2, 5 bases. Germline lookup yields CDR1 MDHEN and CDR2 SYDVKM. The V and J ends lost 3 bases and 2 bases respectively, with 11 bases between them. The CDR3 covers 14 residues. Here the CDR3 reads CASSFGGDTYEQYF. In DNA form, the CDR3 reads TGTGCCAGCAGTTTCGGAGGAGATACCTACGAGCAGTACTTC.

The genes are TRBV20-1 and TRBJ2-7; D might be TRBD2 (6 bases). This CDR3 is 15 amino acids long. V was shortened by 0 bases and J by 2 bases, with 14 bases between the two germline ends. The germline V gene has CDR1 DFQATT and CDR2 SNEGSKA (reference sequence). CDR3 region: CSARDEGLLAYEQYF. As DNA, the CDR3 is TGCAGTGCTAGAGATGAGGGACTCCTTGCCTACGAGCAGTACTTC.

This clonotype showed up just a few times. This rearrangement joins TRBV28 to TRBJ2-5, with TRBD2 matching 8 bases. Trimming took 6 bases from V and 1 from J; bases not matched to a gene: 10. The CDR3 length is 16 residues. The V gene's germline CDR1 is MDHEN and CDR2 SYDVKM. The CDR3 protein is CASSLAGIPIQETQYF. The DNA for the CDR3 is TGTGCCAGCAGCCTAGCGGGCATACCAATCCAAGAGACCCAGTACTTC. The variable domain in full, with the rest retrieved from reference TRBV28 and TRBJ2-5, is DVKVTQSSRYLVKRTGEKVFLECVQDMDHENMFWYRQDPGLGLRLIYFSYDVKMKEKGDIPEGYSVSREKKERFSLILESASTNQTSMYLCASSLAGIPIQETQYFGPGTRLLVL.

This clonotype was observed a few times. The V call is TRBV12-5, the J call TRBJ1-5, with D perhaps matching TRBD1 (6 bases). The V gene's germline CDR1 is LGHNT and CDR2 FRNRAP. The V end was cut by 2 bases, the J end by 6 bases, with 17 bases between. This CDR3 region has 16 residues. CDR3 region: CASGLTGLGGSQPQHF. The CDR3 region has the DNA TGTGCTAGTGGTTTGACAGGGCTCGGGGGAAGTCAGCCCCAGCATTTT.

This clonotype was found a few times. The rearrangement joins TRBV9 to TRBJ2-2, with D possibly TRBD1 on 5 matching bases. V was clipped by 0 bases and J by 1 base, with 10 bases between them. The germline CDR1 and CDR2 sequences are SGDLS and YYNGEE. The CDR3 runs to 16 residues. The CDR3 nucleotides are TGTGCCAGCAGCGTAGAGCAGGGTCGGAACACCGGGGAGCTGTTTTTT. It is translated as CASSVEQGRNTGELFF.

The rearrangement joins TRBV6-2 or TRBV6-3 to TRBJ2-7; 10 nucleotides match TRBD1. Germline CDR1 reads MNHEY; CDR2 reads SVGEGT. The CDR3 has 16 residues. V lost 7 bases, J lost 0 bases, and 9 bases stayed unmatched. The CDR3 is CASISPGQGPSYEQYF. CDR3 DNA: TGTGCCAGCATCTCCCCGGGACAGGGGCCCTCCTACGAGCAGTACTTC.

This clonotype occurred a few times. The V gene is TRBV10-3, the J gene TRBJ2-1; no reliable D call. The CDR3 is made up of 17 amino acids. Deletions cut 6 bases from V and 2 bases from J, with 20 bases between. Looked up from germline, CDR1 is ENHRY and CDR2 is SYGVKD. CDR3 coding DNA: TGTGCCATCAGCGCGTCGGTAGGCGGAAAAACCTACAATGAGCAGTTCTTC. The encoded protein is CAISASVGGKTYNEQFF.

This clonotype has just a few counts. This chain joins TRBV7-2 and TRBJ2-7; possibly TRBD2 for D (6 bases). Germline assignment: CDR1 SGHTA and CDR2 FQGNSA. Trimming took 5 bases from V and 0 from J, leaving 20 bases between them. The CDR3 extends over 17 amino acids. CDR3 loop: CASSDRAGTLSSYEQYF. In nucleotides, the CDR3 is TGTGCCAGCAGCGACAGAGCCGGGACTTTGAGCTCCTACGAGCAGTACTTC. Full variable domain (rest looked up from reference TRBV7-2 and TRBJ2-7): GAGVSQSPSNKVTEKGKDVELRCDPISGHTALYWYRQSLGQGLEFLIYFQGNSAPDKSGLPSDRFSAERTGGSVSTLTIQRTQQEDSAVYLCASSDRAGTLSSYEQYFGPGTRLTVT.

This clonotype was seen a few times. The chain recombines TRBV5-1 with TRBJ2-7; 8 bases agree with TRBD2. The CDR3 covers 13 residues. Germline CDR1 reads SGHRS; CDR2 reads YFSETQ. V was pared by 2 bases and J by 4 bases, with 2 bases of the junction left unmatched. The CDR3 nucleotides are TGCGCCAGCAGCTTTAGCGGGACTTACGAGCAGTACTTC. This translates into CASSFSGTYEQYF.

The V and J genes are TRBV20-1 and TRBJ2-2; 8 nucleotides align to TRBD2. The length of the CDR3 is 16 residues. CDR1 is DFQATT, CDR2 SNEGSKA, per germline (reference sequence). With 2 bases clipped from V and 4 bases from J, the junction kept 9 bases outside the gene matches. This chain's CDR3 is CSARNRRTSSTGELFF. CDR3 bases: TGCAGTGCTAGAAATCGACGGACTAGCAGCACCGGGGAGCTGTTTTTT.

This chain joins TRBV20-1 and TRBJ1-2, with D maybe TRBD1 (6 bases). Germline V gene lookup returns CDR1 DFQATT and CDR2 SNEGSKA (reference sequence). Trimming cost V 7 bases and J 4 bases, with 16 bases left between them. This CDR3 contains 13 residues. The CDR3, as DNA: TGCAGTGTCAGACACAGGGATGCCTATGGCTACACCTTC. Protein product: CSVRHRDAYGYTF.

This clonotype was recorded a few times. The V gene is TRBV6-2 or TRBV6-3, the J gene TRBJ2-1, with 11 bases that match TRBD2. Trimming took 7 bases from V and 16 from J; bases not matched to a gene: 12. The CDR3 contains 13 residues. The germline CDR1 and CDR2 sequences are MNHEY and SVGEGT. CDR3 sequence (DNA): TGTGCCAGCACCACTAGCGGGAGAAGGAAACTCTTCTTC. Translating it yields CASTTSGRRKLFF.

The chain links TRBV20-1 to TRBJ2-1; TRBD2 aligns across 13 bases. CDR1 and CDR2 (germline): DFQATT, SNEGSKA (reference sequence). J was trimmed by 9 bases and V by 4 bases; bases with no gene match: 15. There are 17 residues in the CDR3. The CDR3 bases are TGCAGTGCTAACGGACTAGCGGGAGCCGTCACTGGGGGTGAGCAGTTCTTC. The encoded protein is CSANGLAGAVTGGEQFF.

The chain links TRBV12-3 or TRBV12-4 to TRBJ2-1; a possible D gene is TRBD2 (5 bases). With 4 bases removed from V and 0 bases from J, the gap between germline ends came to 13 bases. This CDR3 contains 16 residues. In nucleotides, the CDR3 is TGTGCCAGCAGTTCCGTCCGAGGGAGCTCCTACAATGAGCAGTTCTTC. Its translation is CASSSVRGSSYNEQFF.

A few counts support this clonotype. The chain has TRBV6-1 and TRBJ2-1, with TRBD2 matching 9 bases. V dropped 6 bases and J dropped 4; count of bases not matched to a gene: 7. In germline, CDR1 is MNHNS, CDR2 SASEGT. CDR3 size: 15 residues. CDR3 loop: CASRSDSGGYNEQFF. In DNA form, the CDR3 reads TGTGCCAGCAGGTCCGATAGCGGGGGATACAATGAGCAGTTCTTC.

J is TRBJ2-2 and V is TRBV19; TRBD2 matches 10 bases. The CDR3 is made up of 15 amino acids. V lost 7 bases to trimming and J lost 4 bases; unmatched junction nucleotides: 6. Germline assignment: CDR1 LNHDA and CDR2 SQIVND (reference sequence). This CDR3 reads CASIVSGRSTGELFF. The CDR3 DNA follows: TGTGCCAGTATAGTTAGCGGGAGGAGCACCGGGGAGCTGTTTTTT.

The chain links TRBV4-3 to TRBJ2-3; TRBD2 matches at 7 bases. CDR1 and CDR2 (germline): LGHNA, YSLEER. This CDR3 comprises 19 residues. Unmatched junction bases numbered 18, after V lost 4 bases and J lost 2 bases. The CDR3 DNA follows: TGCGCCAGCAGCCTTACTCCCCTGACTAGCAAGGGCTACACAGATACGCAGTATTTT. Its protein is CASSLTPLTSKGYTDTQYF.

Only a few counts were recorded for this clonotype. The V call is TRBV20-1, the J call TRBJ2-7; the D gene is possibly TRBD1 (6 bases). CDR1 and CDR2 from the germline V gene are DFQATT and SNEGSKA (reference sequence). Trimming removed 6 bases from V and 0 bases from J, with 18 bases in between. The CDR3 has 15 amino acids. The CDR3 DNA is TGCAGTGCAAGGCCCCCAAACAGGGACTCCTACGAGCAGTACTTC. This gives the protein CSARPPNRDSYEQYF.

The chain links TRBV12-3 or TRBV12-4 to TRBJ1-3, with D unclear. Trimming shortened V by 2 bases and J by 2 bases, and 10 bases separated the two germline ends. The CDR3 sequence is 15 residues long. The CDR3, as DNA: TGTGCCAGCAGTTTACGGGGTTCGACTGGAAACACCATATATTTT. This sequence encodes CASSLRGSTGNTIYF.

The chain employs TRBV5-6 and TRBJ1-2, with no clear D. V was pared by 1 base and J by 4 bases, with 2 bases between. CDR3 length: 11 amino acids. CDR1 SGHDT and CDR2 YYEEEE come from the germline V gene. CDR3: CASSLSYGYTF. In DNA, the CDR3 is TGTGCCAGCAGCTTGAGCTATGGCTACACCTTC.

In its sample, this clonotype was seen a few times. DNA for the CDR3: TGTGCCAGCAGTGCGGGACTAGCAAGCAATGAGCAGTTCTTC. Translating it yields CASSAGLASNEQFF. The rearrangement uses TRBV6-1 and TRBJ2-1, with 9 bases matching TRBD2. Looked up from germline, CDR1 is MNHNS and CDR2 is SASEGT. V trimming: 4 bases; J trimming: 6 bases; junction bases outside the gene matches: 4. This CDR3 has 14 residues.